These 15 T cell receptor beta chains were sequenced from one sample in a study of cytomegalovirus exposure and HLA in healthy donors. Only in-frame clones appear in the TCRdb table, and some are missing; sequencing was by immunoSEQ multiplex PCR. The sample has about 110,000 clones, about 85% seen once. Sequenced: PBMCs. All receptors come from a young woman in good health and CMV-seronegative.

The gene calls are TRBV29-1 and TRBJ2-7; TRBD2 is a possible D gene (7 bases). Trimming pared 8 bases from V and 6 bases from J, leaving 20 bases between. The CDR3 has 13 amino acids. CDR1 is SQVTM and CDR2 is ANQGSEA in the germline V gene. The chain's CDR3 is CSFLMGRGREQYF. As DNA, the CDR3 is TGCAGCTTTTTAATGGGGCGGGGGCGCGAGCAGTACTTC.

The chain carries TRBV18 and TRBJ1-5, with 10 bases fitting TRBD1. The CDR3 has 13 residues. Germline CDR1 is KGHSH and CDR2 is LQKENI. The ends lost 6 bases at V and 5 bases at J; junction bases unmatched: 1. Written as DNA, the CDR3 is TGTGCCAGCTCCGGGACAGGGGATCAGCCCCAGCATTTT. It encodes CASSGTGDQPQHF.

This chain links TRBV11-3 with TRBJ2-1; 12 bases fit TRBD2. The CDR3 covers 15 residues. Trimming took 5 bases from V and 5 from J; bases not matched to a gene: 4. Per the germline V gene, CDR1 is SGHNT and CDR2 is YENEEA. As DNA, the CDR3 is TGTGCCAGCAGCCTGACTAGCGGGGGACACAATGAGCAGTTCTTC. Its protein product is CASSLTSGGHNEQFF.

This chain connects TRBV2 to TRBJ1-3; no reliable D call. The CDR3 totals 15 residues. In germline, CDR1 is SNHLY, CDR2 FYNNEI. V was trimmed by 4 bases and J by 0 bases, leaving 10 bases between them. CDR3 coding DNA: TGTGCCAGCAGTGGGACGGGAATCTCTGGAAACACCATATATTTT. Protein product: CASSGTGISGNTIYF.

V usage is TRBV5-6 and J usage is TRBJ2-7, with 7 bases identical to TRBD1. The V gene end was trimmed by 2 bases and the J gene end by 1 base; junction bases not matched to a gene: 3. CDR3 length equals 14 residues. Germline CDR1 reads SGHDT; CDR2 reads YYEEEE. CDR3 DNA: TGTGCCAGCAGCTTAGGGGGACAGTCCTACGAGCAGTACTTC. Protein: CASSLGGQSYEQYF.

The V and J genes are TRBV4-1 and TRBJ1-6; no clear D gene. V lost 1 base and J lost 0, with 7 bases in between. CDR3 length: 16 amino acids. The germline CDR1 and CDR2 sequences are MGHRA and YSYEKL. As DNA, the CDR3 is TGCGCCAGCAGCCAAGGAGGGAGCTCCTATAATTCACCCCTCCACTTT. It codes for CASSQGGSSYNSPLHF.

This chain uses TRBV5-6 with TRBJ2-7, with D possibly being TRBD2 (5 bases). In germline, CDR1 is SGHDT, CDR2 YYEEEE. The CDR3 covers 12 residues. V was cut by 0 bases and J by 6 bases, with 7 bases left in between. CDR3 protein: CASSLEGVEQYF. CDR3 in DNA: TGTGCCAGCAGCTTGGAGGGAGTCGAGCAGTACTTC.

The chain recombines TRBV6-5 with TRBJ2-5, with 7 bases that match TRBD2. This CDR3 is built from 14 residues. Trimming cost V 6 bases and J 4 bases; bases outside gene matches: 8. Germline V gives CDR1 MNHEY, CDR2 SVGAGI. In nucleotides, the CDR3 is TGTGCCAGCAGGGTCTCTAGCGGCGGAGAGACCCAGTACTTC. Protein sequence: CASRVSSGGETQYF.

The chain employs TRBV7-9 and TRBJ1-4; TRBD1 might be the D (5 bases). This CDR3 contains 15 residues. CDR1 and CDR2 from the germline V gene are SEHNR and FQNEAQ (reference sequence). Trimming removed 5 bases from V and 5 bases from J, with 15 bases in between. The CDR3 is CASSRGEATNEKLFF. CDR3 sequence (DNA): TGTGCCAGCAGCCGGGGGGAGGCTACGAATGAAAAACTGTTTTTT.

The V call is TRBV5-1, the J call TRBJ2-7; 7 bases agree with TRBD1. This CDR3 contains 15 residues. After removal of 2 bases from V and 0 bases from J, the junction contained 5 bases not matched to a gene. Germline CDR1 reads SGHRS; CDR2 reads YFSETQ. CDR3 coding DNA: TGCGCCAGCAGCTTTGACAGGGCTTACTCCTACGAGCAGTACTTC. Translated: CASSFDRAYSYEQYF.

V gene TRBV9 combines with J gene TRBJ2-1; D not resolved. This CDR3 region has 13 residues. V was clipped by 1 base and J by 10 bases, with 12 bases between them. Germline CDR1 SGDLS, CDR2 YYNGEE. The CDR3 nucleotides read TGTGCCAGCAGCGTAAGTATCACCGGGGAGCAGTTCTTC. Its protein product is CASSVSITGEQFF.

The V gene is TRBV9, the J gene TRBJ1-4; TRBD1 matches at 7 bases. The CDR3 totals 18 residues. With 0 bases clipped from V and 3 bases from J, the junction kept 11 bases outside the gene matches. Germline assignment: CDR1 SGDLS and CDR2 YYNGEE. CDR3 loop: CASSVDSSDGTANEKLFF. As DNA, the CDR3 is TGTGCCAGCAGCGTAGATAGTTCCGACGGGACAGCTAATGAAAAACTGTTTTTT.

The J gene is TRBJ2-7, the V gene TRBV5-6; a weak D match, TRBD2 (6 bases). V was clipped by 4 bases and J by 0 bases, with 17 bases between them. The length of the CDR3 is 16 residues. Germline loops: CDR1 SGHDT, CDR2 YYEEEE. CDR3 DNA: TGTGCCAGCAGCCTGGAGGGACTTCTCACCTCCTACGAGCAGTACTTC. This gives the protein CASSLEGLLTSYEQYF.

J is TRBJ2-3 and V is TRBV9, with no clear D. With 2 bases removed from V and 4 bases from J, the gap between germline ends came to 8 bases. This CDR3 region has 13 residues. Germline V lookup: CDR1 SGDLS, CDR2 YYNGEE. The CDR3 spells CASSVSVADTQYF. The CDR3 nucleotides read TGTGCCAGCAGCGTCAGCGTGGCAGATACGCAGTATTTT.

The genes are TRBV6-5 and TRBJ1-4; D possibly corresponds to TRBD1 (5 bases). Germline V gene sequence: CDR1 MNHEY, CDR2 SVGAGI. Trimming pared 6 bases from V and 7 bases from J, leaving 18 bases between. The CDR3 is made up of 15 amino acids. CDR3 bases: TGTGCCAGCAGAAACTCAGGCGGGACCTCTGAAAAACTGTTTTTT. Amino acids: CASRNSGGTSEKLFF.